The 2 T cell receptor beta chains in this list originate from one sample, sequenced in a study of T cell responses to AZD1222 COVID-19 vaccine. Clones were sequenced by immunoSEQ multiplex PCR, and TCRdb holds only the in-frame ones, with some missing. The sample lists 200,000 or so clones; 85% to 95% were seen once. The sample in question was peripheral blood, obtained on day 0 of AZD1222 vaccination. The receptor source for this set is an adult in good health.

The V gene is TRBV6-4, the J gene TRBJ2-1; 10 bases align to TRBD2. The CDR3 length is 16 residues. J was trimmed by 9 bases and V by 0 bases; bases with no gene match: 8. Germline CDR1 reads MRHNA; CDR2 reads SNTAGT. Here the CDR3 reads CASSDSAQREGGEQFF. CDR3 DNA: TGTGCCAGCAGTGACTCGGCCCAGCGGGAGGGAGGTGAGCAGTTCTTC.

The chain recombines TRBV7-9 with TRBJ2-1; TRBD2 might be the D (6 bases). Germline V gene data show CDR1 as SEHNR and CDR2 as FQNEAQ (reference sequence). V was shortened by 8 bases and J by 6 bases, with 17 bases between the two germline ends. The CDR3 runs to 14 residues. The CDR3 nucleotides are TGTGCCAGCCTGGCGCCTTGGAGGGTCAATGAGCAGTTCTTC. This sequence encodes CASLAPWRVNEQFF.